A single sample is the source of the 32 T cell receptor beta chains below, sequenced in a study of blood T cell repertoires in COVID-19. Using immunoSEQ multiplex PCR, the repertoire was profiled, and TCRdb retains in-frame clones only, with some absent. The repertoire holds roughly 22,000 clones, with 80% to 85% as singletons. Sequenced: peripheral blood. The receptor set was obtained from a human donor in a cohort sampled during active COVID-19.

This clone has only a few counts. The chain carries TRBV4-3 and TRBJ2-2, with 7 nucleotides matching TRBD2. Germline-derived CDR1 and CDR2 are LGHNA and YSLEER. V was pared by 0 bases and J by 5 bases, with 12 bases of the junction left unmatched. This CDR3 is built from 18 residues. The CDR3 DNA sequence: TGCGCCAGCAGCCAAGACGGATGGATAGCGGGTGGAACCGGGGAGCTGTTTTTT. This codes for CASSQDGWIAGGTGELFF.

This clone has a handful of counts. A junction end diverges from the germline sequence, so it may reflect a read error. The J gene is TRBJ1-1, the V gene TRBV19; D perhaps matches TRBD1 (6 bases). The CDR3 is 13 residues long. Germline loops: CDR1 LNHDA, CDR2 SQIVND (reference sequence). The DNA for the CDR3 is TGTGCCAGCTCTCAATTCCGGGACACCGAAGCTTTCTTT. Protein sequence: CASSQFRDTEAFF.

The rearrangement joins TRBV30 to TRBJ2-4; a possible D gene is TRBD1 (5 bases). The length of the CDR3 is 12 residues. Germline values: CDR1 GTSNPN, CDR2 SVGIG (reference sequence). V was trimmed by 0 bases and J by 14 bases, leaving 14 bases between them. CDR3 bases: TGTGCCTGGAGTGTAGATCTGGGGCGAAAGTACTTC. Protein: CAWSVDLGRKYF. The full variable domain, in which reference TRBV30 and TRBJ2-4 provide the parts outside the CDR3, is SQTIHQWPATLVQPVGSPLSLECTVEGTSNPNLYWYRQAAGRGLQLLFYSVGIGQISSEVPQNLSASRPQDRQFILSSKKLLLSDSGFYLCAWSVDLGRKYFGAGTRLSVL.

The sample holds one count of this clone. V and J are TRBV6-2 or TRBV6-3 and TRBJ2-7; 9 bases map to TRBD2. The CDR3 spans 15 residues. The V segment lost 5 bases and the J segment 5 bases; nucleotides outside the gene matches: 10. Germline loops: CDR1 MNHEY, CDR2 SVGEGT. CDR3 amino acids: CASSPSAGGVDEQYF. CDR3 in DNA: TGTGCCAGCAGTCCCTCCGCGGGGGGGGTCGACGAGCAGTACTTC.

The chain uses TRBV24-1 and TRBJ2-5, with TRBD1 identical over 9 bases. Germline-derived CDR1 and CDR2 are KGHDR and SFDVKD. V trimming: 5 bases; J trimming: 7 bases; junction bases outside the gene matches: 1. CDR3 size: 12 residues. CDR3 DNA: TGTGCCACCAGTGCGACAGGGGGGACCCAGTACTTC. Its protein product is CATSATGGTQYF.

V is TRBV2 and J is TRBJ2-7; 7 positions agree with TRBD2. With V trimmed by 4 bases and J by 1 base, 7 bases remained unmatched. Germline-derived CDR1 and CDR2 are SNHLY and FYNNEI. This CDR3 spans 15 amino acids. This chain's CDR3 is CASSVGGVRSYEQYF. The CDR3 DNA follows: TGTGCCAGCAGTGTGGGGGGGGTCCGGTCCTACGAGCAGTACTTC. The entire variable domain, with the rest obtained from reference TRBV2 and TRBJ2-7, is as follows: EPEVTQTPSHQVTQMGQEVILRCVPISNHLYFYWYRQILGQKVEFLVSFYNNEISEKSEIFDDQFSVERPDGSNFTLKIRSTKLEDSAMYFCASSVGGVRSYEQYFGPGTRLTVT.

V gene TRBV28 combines with J gene TRBJ1-5, with 9 bases fitting TRBD1. This CDR3 region has 16 residues. V lost 1 base, J lost 1 base, and 2 bases stayed unmatched. CDR1 is MDHEN, CDR2 SYDVKM, per germline. The CDR3 sequence is CASSLSGQGSNQPQHF. CDR3 in DNA: TGTGCCAGCAGTTTATCCGGACAGGGGAGCAATCAGCCCCAGCATTTT. The whole variable domain, remainder taken from reference TRBV28 and TRBJ1-5, is DVKVTQSSRYLVKRTGEKVFLECVQDMDHENMFWYRQDPGLGLRLIYFSYDVKMKEKGDIPEGYSVSREKKERFSLILESASTNQTSMYLCASSLSGQGSNQPQHFGDGTRLSIL.

V is TRBV7-9 and J is TRBJ2-7; 9 bases are a match to TRBD1. J was trimmed by 3 bases and V by 4 bases; bases with no gene match: 4. From germline, CDR1 is SEHNR and CDR2 FQNEAQ (reference sequence). There are 14 residues in the CDR3. In nucleotides, the CDR3 is TGTGCCAGCAGCTCGTCGGGACAGGGCTACGAGCAGTACTTC. Protein: CASSSSGQGYEQYF.

The V gene is TRBV2, the J gene TRBJ2-7; D perhaps matches TRBD1 (6 bases). Germline V gives CDR1 SNHLY, CDR2 FYNNEI. Trimming took 2 bases from V and 12 from J, leaving 14 bases between them. The CDR3 extends over 12 amino acids. The CDR3 loop is CASSEPNRAGYF. In nucleotides, the CDR3 is TGTGCCAGCAGTGAACCAAACAGGGCGGGGTACTTC. The full variable domain, in which reference TRBV2 and TRBJ2-7 provide the parts outside the CDR3, is EPEVTQTPSHQVTQMGQEVILRCVPISNHLYFYWYRQILGQKVEFLVSFYNNEISEKSEIFDDQFSVERPDGSNFTLKIRSTKLEDSAMYFCASSEPNRAGYFGPGTRLTVT.

The gene calls are TRBV2 and TRBJ2-7, with a tentative D call TRBD1 (5 bases). Germline CDR1 and CDR2: SNHLY and FYNNEI. The CDR3 is 17 amino acids. V lost 4 bases, J lost 2 bases, and 21 bases lay in between. CDR3 sequence reads: CASSAHRTAVNTYEQYF. The CDR3 region has the DNA TGTGCCAGCAGTGCCCACAGGACGGCGGTAAACACCTACGAGCAGTACTTC.

This clone was seen a few times. This chain joins TRBV19 and TRBJ1-6, with 7 bases lining up with TRBD1. The CDR3 covers 15 residues. Trimming cost V 5 bases and J 5 bases; bases outside gene matches: 6. CDR1 and CDR2 (germline): LNHDA, SQIVND (reference sequence). DNA of the CDR3: TGTGCCAGTAGTTCGGACAGGCTTAATAATTCACCCCTCCACTTT. Translated, it gives CASSSDRLNNSPLHF.

V gene TRBV9 combines with J gene TRBJ2-7; tentative D call: TRBD2 (6 bases). The CDR3 is 16 amino acids. Germline lookup yields CDR1 SGDLS and CDR2 YYNGEE. The germline V and J ends were trimmed by 3 bases and 0 bases, with 16 bases remaining between them. The chain's CDR3 is CASSERPDGSSYEQYF. CDR3 sequence (DNA): TGTGCCAGCAGCGAACGGCCGGACGGGAGCTCCTACGAGCAGTACTTC.

J is TRBJ1-5 and V is TRBV7-2; weak D call: TRBD1 (6 bases). V lost 5 bases and J lost 4, with 9 bases in between. This CDR3 is built from 13 residues. Per germline, CDR1 SGHTA and CDR2 FQGNSA. The CDR3 region is CASSGTTNQPQHF. The CDR3 DNA sequence: TGTGCCAGCAGCGGGACAACGAATCAGCCCCAGCATTTT.

The chain joins TRBV15 to TRBJ2-5; 7 bases are a match to TRBD2. Germline V gene data show CDR1 as LNHNV and CDR2 as YYDKDF (reference sequence). This CDR3 spans 16 amino acids. V gave up 5 bases and J gave up 5 bases; unmatched junction bases: 14. This CDR3 reads CATSPHRRETMETQYF. The DNA of the CDR3 is TGTGCCACCAGCCCCCATAGGCGGGAGACCATGGAGACCCAGTACTTC.

This clone was counted between two and nine times. This chain joins TRBV2 and TRBJ1-5, with D possibly being TRBD1 (6 bases). The CDR3 covers 15 residues. CDR1 is SNHLY, CDR2 FYNNEI, per germline. V was clipped by 5 bases and J by 3 bases, with 14 bases between them. CDR3: CASSFTWDNNQPQHF. CDR3 DNA: TGTGCCAGCAGTTTTACCTGGGACAACAATCAGCCCCAGCATTTT.

The chain is built from TRBV7-8 and TRBJ2-1, with 7 bases that match TRBD2. The germline V gene has CDR1 SGHVS and CDR2 FQNEAQ. The CDR3 is 16 amino acids. Trimming removed 4 bases from V and 0 bases from J; junction bases left unmatched: 6. CDR3 nucleotides: TGTGCCAGCAGCTCCGTAGCGGGCCGCTCCTACAATGAGCAGTTCTTC. Translating gives CASSSVAGRSYNEQFF. Combining the CDR3 with reference TRBV7-8 and TRBJ2-1 gives the whole variable domain GAGVSQSPRYKVAKRGQDVALRCDPISGHVSLFWYQQALGQGPEFLTYFQNEAQLDKSGLPSDRFFAERPEGSVSTLKIQRTQQEDSAVYLCASSSVAGRSYNEQFFGPGTRLTVL.

The chain employs TRBV11-3 and TRBJ1-2, with 8 bases fitting TRBD1. The CDR3 contains 19 residues. Germline lookup yields CDR1 SGHNT and CDR2 YENEEA. Germline trimming cut 5 bases from V and 4 bases from J; bases unmatched to any gene: 21. The CDR3 is CASSPHLLTTGVGSYGYTF. The CDR3 coding sequence is TGTGCCAGCAGCCCGCACCTACTAACGACAGGGGTAGGGTCCTATGGCTACACCTTC. The full variable domain, with the rest looked up from reference TRBV11-3 and TRBJ1-2, is EAGVVQSPRYKIIEKKQPVAFWCNPISGHNTLYWYLQNLGQGPELLIRYENEEAVDDSQLPKDRFSAERLKGVDSTLKIQPAELGDSAVYLCASSPHLLTTGVGSYGYTFGSGTRLTVV.

The chain links TRBV6-5 to TRBJ2-3, with 14 positions matching TRBD2. V lost 4 bases, J lost 4 bases, and 1 base stayed unmatched. Germline values: CDR1 MNHEY, CDR2 SVGAGI. The CDR3 extends over 15 amino acids. The CDR3 DNA is TGTGCCAGCAGTTCGACTAGCGGGGGGGCAGATACGCAGTATTTT. Translation gives CASSSTSGGADTQYF.

The rearrangement joins TRBV9 to TRBJ2-3; 11 bases align to TRBD2. V shed 3 bases and J 4 bases; nucleotides not matched to a gene: 7. Germline loops: CDR1 SGDLS, CDR2 YYNGEE. The CDR3 extends over 16 amino acids. Here the CDR3 reads CASSAYSGGAADTQYF. The CDR3 DNA follows: TGTGCCAGCAGCGCCTATAGCGGGGGGGCGGCAGATACGCAGTATTTT.

V usage is TRBV12-5 and J usage is TRBJ2-7; maybe TRBD2 (5 bases). Trimming removed 5 bases from V and 4 bases from J, with 21 bases in between. Germline V gene sequence: CDR1 LGHNT, CDR2 FRNRAP. The CDR3 extends over 16 amino acids. The CDR3 loop reads CASGLHTGSEKYEQYF. Written as DNA, the CDR3 is TGTGCTAGTGGTCTACATACGGGTAGCGAGAAATACGAGCAGTACTTC. Drawing the rest from reference TRBV12-5 and TRBJ2-7, the complete variable domain is DARVTQTPRHKVTEMGQEVTMRCQPILGHNTVFWYRQTMMQGLELLAYFRNRAPLDDSGMPKDRFSAEMPDATLATLKIQPSEPRDSAVYFCASGLHTGSEKYEQYFGPGTRLTVT.

Concerning this clone itself: The germline gene is not matched at one end of the junction; a read error may be the cause. V is TRBV4-3 and J is TRBJ2-7; 9 nucleotides align to TRBD2. Germline V CDR1 and CDR2: LGHNA, YSLEER. The CDR3 is 14 amino acids. CDR3: CASSQDLTSGHRNF. The CDR3 bases are TGCGCCAGCAGCCAAGATCTGACTAGCGGACACAGGAACTTC.

By share of the sample, this clone is medium-sized (0.01 to 0.1%). The chain employs TRBV4-3 and TRBJ2-7; D is unresolved. CDR3 length equals 14 residues. Germline lookup yields CDR1 LGHNA and CDR2 YSLEER. The V and J ends lost 0 bases and 3 bases respectively, with 9 bases between them. CDR3 DNA sequence: TGCGCCAGCAGCCAAGACCTAGACGGCTACGAGCAGTACTTC. This gives the protein CASSQDLDGYEQYF.

This chain links TRBV24-1 with TRBJ2-1; the D gene is possibly TRBD2 (6 bases). Per germline, CDR1 KGHDR and CDR2 SFDVKD. V lost 1 base and J lost 7, with 19 bases in between. The CDR3 covers 17 residues. Here the CDR3 reads CATSDFGRRESRNEQFF. The CDR3 DNA reads as TGTGCCACCAGTGATTTCGGTCGTCGGGAGAGTCGGAATGAGCAGTTCTTC.

This sequence joins TRBV7-6 and TRBJ2-3, with 7 nucleotides matching TRBD2. Germline-derived CDR1 and CDR2 are SGHVS and FNYEAQ. The trim removed 1 base at V and 0 bases at J, leaving 4 bases unmatched. The CDR3 has 16 amino acids. The CDR3: CASSLGVRESTDTQYF. The DNA for the CDR3 is TGTGCCAGCAGCTTAGGTGTGCGGGAGAGCACAGATACGCAGTATTTT.

V and J are TRBV7-9 and TRBJ1-4, with D tentatively TRBD1 (5 bases). With 5 bases removed from V and 6 bases from J, the gap between germline ends came to 16 bases. The germline V gene has CDR1 SEHNR and CDR2 FQNEAQ (reference sequence). This CDR3 comprises 15 residues. As DNA, the CDR3 is TGTGCCAGCAGCGGGGCCCGGGGGTTGGATGAAAAACTGTTTTTT. Translating gives CASSGARGLDEKLFF.

This chain joins TRBV19 and TRBJ2-3; the match to TRBD2 covers 12 bases. CDR3 length equals 17 residues. Trimming at V came to 3 bases and at J to 3 bases, leaving 7 bases not matched to a gene. Germline CDR1 and CDR2: LNHDA and SQIVND (reference sequence). The CDR3 here is CASSIGRLAGVTDTQYF. The CDR3 DNA sequence: TGTGCCAGTAGTATTGGCCGACTAGCGGGAGTGACAGATACGCAGTATTTT. The whole variable domain, filled in from reference TRBV19 and TRBJ2-3, reads DGGITQSPKYLFRKEGQNVTLSCEQNLNHDAMYWYRQDPGQGLRLIYYSQIVNDFQKGDIAEGYSVSREKKESFPLTVTSAQKNPTAFYLCASSIGRLAGVTDTQYFGPGTRLTVL.

This clone was seen only once. For the CDR3, the DNA is TGTGCCAGCAGTTGGGACAGACCGAACACTGAAGCTTTCTTT. Protein product: CASSWDRPNTEAFF. V and J are TRBV28 and TRBJ1-1, with 7 bases identical to TRBD1. After removal of 4 bases from V and 1 base from J, the junction contained 3 bases not matched to a gene. Per germline, CDR1 MDHEN and CDR2 SYDVKM. This CDR3 spans 14 amino acids. The full variable domain, rest sourced from reference TRBV28 and TRBJ1-1, is DVKVTQSSRYLVKRTGEKVFLECVQDMDHENMFWYRQDPGLGLRLIYFSYDVKMKEKGDIPEGYSVSREKKERFSLILESASTNQTSMYLCASSWDRPNTEAFFGQGTRLTVV.

The rearrangement links TRBV2 to TRBJ2-2; the D gene is possibly TRBD2 (6 bases). This CDR3 is built from 15 residues. V lost 3 bases and J lost 0, with 8 bases in between. Per germline, CDR1 SNHLY and CDR2 FYNNEI. The CDR3 region has the DNA TGTGCCAGCAGTGAGCAGCGGGCGAACACCGGGGAGCTGTTTTTT. Protein sequence: CASSEQRANTGELFF.

The rearrangement uses TRBV19 and TRBJ1-2; 9 bases line up with TRBD1. The trim removed 9 bases at V and 4 bases at J, leaving 9 bases unmatched. Germline CDR1 and CDR2: LNHDA and SQIVND (reference sequence). The CDR3 is 14 residues long. In nucleotides, the CDR3 is TGTGCCAGCTCCCGGGCACAGGGGGCCTATGGCTACACCTTC. Translating it yields CASSRAQGAYGYTF.

This clone was counted a single time. V gene TRBV4-1 combines with J gene TRBJ2-5; 9 nucleotides match TRBD2. The CDR3 has 16 amino acids. J gave up 5 bases and V 3 bases, and 10 bases lay outside the gene matches. From germline, CDR1 is MGHRA and CDR2 YSYEKL. CDR3 sequence reads: CASSQPLAGPRETQYF. The DNA of the CDR3 is TGCGCCAGCAGCCAGCCTCTAGCGGGACCCAGGGAGACCCAGTACTTC.

V gene TRBV4-2 combines with J gene TRBJ1-1, with 8 bases aligning to TRBD1. CDR1 and CDR2 (germline): LGHNA, YNFKEQ. The length of the CDR3 is 15 residues. The J segment lost 3 bases and the V segment lost 6 bases, leaving 9 bases of the junction unmatched. This CDR3 is CASSLRGLGDTEAFF. CDR3 nucleotide sequence: TGTGCCAGCAGTCTCAGGGGGCTTGGGGACACTGAAGCTTTCTTT.

This clone was counted between two and nine times. The chain joins TRBV21-1 to TRBJ1-2; the DNA was not used to check the table's D call, TRBD1. TRBV21-1 is tagged as a pseudogene. The CDR3 is 20 amino acids. CDR3 sequence (DNA): TGTGCCAGCAGCAAAAAATGTTCGGACACTTTTCCTAGGGTCGGCTATGGCTACACCTTC. Amino acid sequence: CASSKKCSDTFPRVGYGYTF.